Below are 17 T cell receptor beta chains sequenced from a single sample in a study of control samples from healthy donors and cancer patients. Clones were sequenced by immunoSEQ multiplex PCR, and TCRdb holds only the in-frame ones, with some missing. The sample lists around 180,000 clones; about 90% were seen once. The source material was blood. These TCRs come from a woman aged 25 to 39 in good health.

This chain uses TRBV2 with TRBJ2-5; 12 nucleotides agree with TRBD2. V dropped 6 bases and J dropped 12; count of bases not matched to a gene: 5. Germline V CDR1 and CDR2: SNHLY, FYNNEI. CDR3 length: 12 residues. DNA for the CDR3: TGTGCCAGCAGGCTAGCGGGAGGGCCGGAGTACTTC. Translation: CASRLAGGPEYF.

This chain uses TRBV7-9 with TRBJ2-1, with TRBD2 matching over 12 bases. Germline CDR1 SEHNR, CDR2 FQNEAQ (reference sequence). Trimming at V came to 5 bases and at J to 4 bases, leaving 3 bases not matched to a gene. There are 15 residues in the CDR3. CDR3 sequence: CASSKTSGGYNEQFF. For the CDR3, the DNA is TGTGCCAGCAGCAAGACTAGCGGGGGATACAATGAGCAGTTCTTC.

The J gene is TRBJ2-4, the V gene TRBV19; D unresolved. The CDR3 has 14 amino acids. The germline V gene encodes CDR1 LNHDA and CDR2 SQIVND (reference sequence). Trimming cost V 8 bases and J 0 bases, with 11 bases left between them. As DNA, the CDR3 is TGTGCCAGTGGAGCCTTTCTAGCCAAAAACATTCAGTACTTC. This sequence encodes CASGAFLAKNIQYF.

Written as DNA, the CDR3 is TGCAGCGTAGAGACAGGGGGCGAACAGCCCCAGCATTTT. It yields the protein CSVETGGEQPQHF. This chain uses TRBV29-1 with TRBJ1-5; 10 nucleotides line up with TRBD1. The J segment lost 7 bases and the V segment lost 6 bases, leaving 6 bases of the junction unmatched. The CDR3 sequence is 13 residues long. Germline V gene sequence: CDR1 SQVTM, CDR2 ANQGSEA.

The chain recombines TRBV18 with TRBJ1-4, with a possible D match to TRBD1 (5 bases). Trimming stripped 5 bases from V and 0 bases from J, with 19 bases between. The length of the CDR3 is 18 residues. Germline V gene sequence: CDR1 KGHSH, CDR2 LQKENI. DNA of the CDR3: TGTGCCAGCTCAGCGCAGCAGGGATTTGGGGCAACTAATGAAAAACTGTTTTTT. Protein product: CASSAQQGFGATNEKLFF.

This clone came up once. V gene TRBV7-9 combines with J gene TRBJ2-3, with TRBD2 matching over 11 bases. The CDR3 is made up of 17 amino acids. V lost 5 bases to trimming and J lost 1 base; unmatched junction nucleotides: 8. Germline CDR1 and CDR2: SEHNR and FQNEAQ (reference sequence). The CDR3, as DNA: TGTGCCAGCAGCGTCCCCGGGACTAGCGGCCGCACAGATACGCAGTATTTT. Translated: CASSVPGTSGRTDTQYF.

The rearrangement joins TRBV5-1 to TRBJ1-6; D gene uncertain. V dropped 1 base and J dropped 8 bases, with 13 bases sitting between them. The CDR3 is made up of 15 amino acids. Per germline, CDR1 SGHRS and CDR2 YFSETQ. The CDR3 is CASSLSGSRYSPLHF. DNA of the CDR3: TGCGCCAGCAGCTTGAGCGGCAGCAGATATTCACCCCTCCACTTT. The full variable domain, completed using reference TRBV5-1 and TRBJ1-6, is KAGVTQTPRYLIKTRGQQVTLSCSPISGHRSVSWYQQTPGQGLQFLFEYFSETQRNKGNFPGRFSGRQFSNSRSEMNVSTLELGDSALYLCASSLSGSRYSPLHFGNGTRLTVT.

In this sample, this clone turned up once. The gene calls are TRBV28 and TRBJ2-3; the D is unclear. Germline V gene data show CDR1 as MDHEN and CDR2 as SYDVKM. The length of the CDR3 is 13 residues. The V end lost 6 bases, the J end lost 0 bases, and 7 bases lay between the germline ends. CDR3 loop: CASSMDSTDTQYF. CDR3 coding DNA: TGTGCCAGCAGCATGGACAGCACAGATACGCAGTATTTT.

The rearrangement joins TRBV3-1 (or the pseudogene TRBV3-2) to TRBJ1-4; the match to TRBD1 covers 7 bases. This CDR3 spans 15 amino acids. V lost 4 bases and J lost 6; bases outside the gene matches: 8. Germline V gives CDR1 LGHDT, CDR2 YNNKEL (reference sequence). CDR3 amino acids: CASSLGTVQYEKLFF. CDR3 nucleotide sequence: TGTGCCAGCAGCCTGGGGACAGTCCAATATGAAAAACTGTTTTTT.

The rearrangement uses TRBV19 and TRBJ1-1; 7 positions match TRBD1. This CDR3 is built from 14 residues. The V and J ends lost 2 bases and 4 bases, in that order; junction bases with no gene match: 4. CDR1 is LNHDA and CDR2 is SQIVND in the germline V gene (reference sequence). This CDR3 reads CASSITGVGTEAFF. DNA for the CDR3: TGTGCCAGTAGTATAACAGGGGTGGGCACTGAAGCTTTCTTT. Full variable domain (remainder filled in from reference TRBV19 and TRBJ1-1): DGGITQSPKYLFRKEGQNVTLSCEQNLNHDAMYWYRQDPGQGLRLIYYSQIVNDFQKGDIAEGYSVSREKKESFPLTVTSAQKNPTAFYLCASSITGVGTEAFFGQGTRLTVV.

V is TRBV20-1 and J is TRBJ2-7, with unresolved D. The length of the CDR3 is 12 residues. The germline V and J ends were trimmed by 3 bases and 4 bases, with 10 bases remaining between them. CDR1 and CDR2 from the germline V gene are DFQATT and SNEGSKA (reference sequence). Written as DNA, the CDR3 is TGCAGTGCTAGTTCAGGCCGGTACGAGCAGTACTTC. Amino acid sequence: CSASSGRYEQYF.

This clone was recorded only once. The chain joins TRBV5-6 to TRBJ2-5; 8 bases fit TRBD1. This CDR3 has 12 residues. J lost 5 bases, V lost 5 bases, and 2 bases had no gene match. Germline-derived CDR1 and CDR2 are SGHDT and YYEEEE. CDR3 amino acids: CASSTGGETQYF. CDR3 nucleotides: TGTGCCAGCAGTACAGGGGGGGAGACCCAGTACTTC.

The CDR3 DNA sequence: TGTGCCAGCTCACCAATTAGGGTTCGGGGTAATTCACCCCTCCACTTT. This gives the protein CASSPIRVRGNSPLHF. The chain employs TRBV18 and TRBJ1-6; D is unclear. Trimming removed 2 bases from V and 6 bases from J, with 14 bases in between. The CDR3 is made up of 16 amino acids. Germline lookup yields CDR1 KGHSH and CDR2 LQKENI.

The chain employs TRBV19 and TRBJ2-7, with 10 bases fitting TRBD1. With V trimmed by 10 bases and J by 1 base, 13 bases remained unmatched. This CDR3 spans 16 amino acids. Germline V gene data show CDR1 as LNHDA and CDR2 as SQIVND (reference sequence). The CDR3 coding sequence is TGTGCCACTAAAAAAACCGGGACAGGGGAATCCTACGAGCAGTACTTC. Encoded protein: CATKKTGTGESYEQYF.

The chain recombines TRBV10-1 with TRBJ1-4; possible D gene TRBD1, 6 bases. V lost 0 bases and J lost 5, with 13 bases in between. From germline, CDR1 is WNHNN and CDR2 SYGVQD (reference sequence). The CDR3 runs 16 residues. The CDR3 nucleotides read TGCGCCAGCAGTGAGTCGAAGCCGGGGGCGAATGAAAAACTGTTTTTT. Amino acid sequence: CASSESKPGANEKLFF.

This chain uses TRBV7-6 with TRBJ1-3; no clear D. Per the germline V gene, CDR1 is SGHVS and CDR2 is FNYEAQ. This CDR3 contains 15 residues. V was pared by 5 bases and J by 2 bases, with 13 bases between. For the CDR3, the DNA is TGTGCCAGCAGCCCCCGCCCGGGCCCTGGAAACACCATATATTTT. Translation: CASSPRPGPGNTIYF.

The J gene is TRBJ2-1, the V gene TRBV3-1 (or the pseudogene TRBV3-2); D may be TRBD1 (6 bases). The CDR3 consists of 16 residues. With 4 bases removed from V and 2 bases from J, the gap between germline ends came to 15 bases. Germline lookup yields CDR1 LGHDT and CDR2 YNNKEL (reference sequence). The DNA for the CDR3 is TGTGCCAGCAGCCTACGTAGGGGGACCACCTACAATGAGCAGTTCTTC. Translated, it gives CASSLRRGTTYNEQFF.